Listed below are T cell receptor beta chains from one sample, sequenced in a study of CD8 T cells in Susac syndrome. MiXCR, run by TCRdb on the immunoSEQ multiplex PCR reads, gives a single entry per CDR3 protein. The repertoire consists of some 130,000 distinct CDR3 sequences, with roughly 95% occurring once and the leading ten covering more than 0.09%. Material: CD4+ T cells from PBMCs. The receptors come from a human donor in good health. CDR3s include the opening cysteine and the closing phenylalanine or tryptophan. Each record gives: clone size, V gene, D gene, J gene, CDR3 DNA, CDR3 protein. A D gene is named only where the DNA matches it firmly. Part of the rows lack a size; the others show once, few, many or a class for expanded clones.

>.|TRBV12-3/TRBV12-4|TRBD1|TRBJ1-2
TGTGCCAGCAGTTTTAGGACAGGGGATGGCTACACCTTC
CASSFRTGDGYTF
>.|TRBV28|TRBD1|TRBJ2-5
TGTGCCAGCAGCCCCGACAGGGACCCAGAGACCCAGTACTTC
CASSPDRDPETQYF
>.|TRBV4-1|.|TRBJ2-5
TGCGCCAGCAGCCAAGATGGGCTCTTGGTAGGAGAGACCCAGTACTTC
CASSQDGLLVGETQYF
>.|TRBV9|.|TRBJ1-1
TGTGCCAGCAGCGTAGGGTGGCGTCCGGACCTCGGCACTGAAGCTTTCTTT
CASSVGWRPDLGTEAFF
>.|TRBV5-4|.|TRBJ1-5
TGTGCCAGCAGCGTGGGAGTGGATGGCAATCAGCCCCAGCATTTT
CASSVGVDGNQPQHF
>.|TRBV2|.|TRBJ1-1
TGTGCCAGCAGTGAAGGCGGGGAGGACACTGAAGCTTTCTTT
CASSEGGEDTEAFF
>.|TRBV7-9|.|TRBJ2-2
TGTGCCAGCAGCTTAGAAGTGGGCAGGGCCAGTTTT
CASSLEVGRASF
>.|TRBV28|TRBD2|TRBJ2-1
TGTGCCAGCAGTCCAATAGCGGGAGGGCCCTACAATGAGCAGTTCTTC
CASSPIAGGPYNEQFF
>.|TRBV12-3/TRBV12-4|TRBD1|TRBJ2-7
TGTGCCAGCAGTTGGACAGGGCTTCGCGAGCAGTACTTC
CASSWTGLREQYF
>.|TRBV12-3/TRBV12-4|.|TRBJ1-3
TGTGCCAGCCGAGCTGGGGTGGTGGGGAGAAACACCATATATTTT
CASRAGVVGRNTIYF
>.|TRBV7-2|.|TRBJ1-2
TGTGCCAGCAGCGTTACAGGTTTTCCCAACTATGGCTACACCTTC
CASSVTGFPNYGYTF
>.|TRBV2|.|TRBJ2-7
TGTGCCAGCAGTGTCGATCAGGGAAGTGGCTACGAGCAGTACTTC
CASSVDQGSGYEQYF
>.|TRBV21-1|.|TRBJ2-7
TGTGCCAGCAGCAAAGATGTGGGAGAGCAGTACTTC
CASSKDVGEQYF
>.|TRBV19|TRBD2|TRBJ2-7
TGTGCCAGTAGTTGGGGACTAGCGGGAGTTTCCGAGCAGTACTTC
CASSWGLAGVSEQYF
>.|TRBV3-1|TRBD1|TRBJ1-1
TGTGCCAGCAGCCAAGGAGGACAGGGGGCGGTCGAAGCTTTCTTT
CASSQGGQGAVEAFF
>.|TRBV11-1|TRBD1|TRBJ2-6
TGTGCCAGCAGCCGATGGGGCAGTCCGGGACAGGCAAAATCTGGGGCCAACGTCCTGACTTTC
CASSRWGSPGQAKSGANVLTF
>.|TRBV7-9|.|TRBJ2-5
TGTGCCAGCAGCTTCCTCGGAGGGGTGGAGACCCAGTACTTC
CASSFLGGVETQYF
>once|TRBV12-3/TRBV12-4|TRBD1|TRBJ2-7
TGTGCCAGCAGTTGGACAGGCCTCGGCGAGCAGTACTTC
CASSWTGLGEQYF
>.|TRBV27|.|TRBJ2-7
TGTGCCAGCAGATCACAGGGTCTCAACGAGCAGTACTTC
CASRSQGLNEQYF
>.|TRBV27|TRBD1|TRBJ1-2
TGTGCCAGCAGCCGGGACAGGGGGCTAGCTAACTATGGCTACACCTTC
CASSRDRGLANYGYTF
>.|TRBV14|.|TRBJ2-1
TGTGCCAGCAGCCAAGGGACTCCCAATGAGCAGTTCTTC
CASSQGTPNEQFF
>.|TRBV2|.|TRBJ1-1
TGTGCCAGCAGTGAAGCGCAGCTGGTCACTGAAGCTTTCTTT
CASSEAQLVTEAFF
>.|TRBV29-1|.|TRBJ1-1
TGCAGCGTTGGGGGACGGTTGAACACTGAAGCTTTCTTT
CSVGGRLNTEAFF
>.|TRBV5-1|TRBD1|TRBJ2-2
TGCGCCAGCAGCCTAGACAGGGTTTACACCGGGGAGCTGTTTTTT
CASSLDRVYTGELFF
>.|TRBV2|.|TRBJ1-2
TGTGCCAGCACCATAATTATGGTAGGCTACACCTTC
CASTIIMVGYTF
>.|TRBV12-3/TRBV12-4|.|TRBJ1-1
TGTGCCAGCAGTCCACAGAACATGAACACTGAAGCTTTCTTT
CASSPQNMNTEAFF
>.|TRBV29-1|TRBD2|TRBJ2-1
TGCAGCAACACCTGGGGCGGGGGGGGTACCAATGAGCAGTTCTTC
CSNTWGGGGTNEQFF
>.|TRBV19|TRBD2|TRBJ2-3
TGTGCCAGTAGTAGGACTAGCGCCGATACGCAGTATTTT
CASSRTSADTQYF
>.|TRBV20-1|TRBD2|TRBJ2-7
TGCAGTGCTGGCATAGCGGGGGCTGCCTACGAGCAGTACTTC
CSAGIAGAAYEQYF
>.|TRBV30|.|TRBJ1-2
TGTGCCTGGAGTGTACTTTCCGGGAATGGCTACACCTTC
CAWSVLSGNGYTF
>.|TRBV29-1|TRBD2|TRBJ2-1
TGCAGCGTGAGTGGAGGGTCTATAGCGGGAAGGTACAATGAGCAGTTCTTC
CSVSGGSIAGRYNEQFF
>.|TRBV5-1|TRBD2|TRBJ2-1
TGCGCCAGCAGCCGCGGGGGCGGGAGGTACAATGAGCAGTTCTTC
CASSRGGGRYNEQFF
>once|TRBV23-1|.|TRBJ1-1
TGCGCCAGCAGTCAAAGCAAGGTCCGGAACACTGAAGCTTTCTTT
CASSQSKVRNTEAFF
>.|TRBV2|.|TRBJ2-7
TGTGCCAGCACCCGACGGGGCTCTTCCTACGAGCAGTACTTC
CASTRRGSSYEQYF
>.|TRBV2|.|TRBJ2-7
TGTGCCAGCAGTGAAACCGGGATTGCCTACGAGCAGTACTTC
CASSETGIAYEQYF
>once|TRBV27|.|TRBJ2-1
TGTGCCAGCAGAGCACCAGGGGGGGCCTACAATGAGCAGTTCTTC
CASRAPGGAYNEQFF
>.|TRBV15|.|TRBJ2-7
TGTGCCACCAGCAGAGAGAGGACAGCCTACGAGCAGTACTTC
CATSRERTAYEQYF
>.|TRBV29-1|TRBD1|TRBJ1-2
TGCAGCGTGCCCCTGCCCCCGGGGACAGGGGAGAATGGCTACACCTTC
CSVPLPPGTGENGYTF
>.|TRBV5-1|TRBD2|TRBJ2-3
TGCGCCAGCAGCCCCGGGGTAGCGGGACGGGCAGATACGCAGTATTTT
CASSPGVAGRADTQYF
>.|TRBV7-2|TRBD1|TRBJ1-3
TGTGCCAGCAGCTTAGTCGGGACAGAAGGAAACACCATATATTTT
CASSLVGTEGNTIYF
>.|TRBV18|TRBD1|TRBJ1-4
TGTGCCAGCTCACCCCAAGGACAGGGGACTGAAAAACTGTTTTTT
CASSPQGQGTEKLFF
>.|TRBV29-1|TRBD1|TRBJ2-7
TGCAGCACCCAAACAGGGGTTGACGAGCAGTACTTC
CSTQTGVDEQYF
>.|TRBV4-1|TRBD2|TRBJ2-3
TGCGCCAGCAGCCAAGAGGCTAGCGGGAGATCTATCACAGATACGCAGTATTTT
CASSQEASGRSITDTQYF
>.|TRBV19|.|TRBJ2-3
TGTGCCAGTAACGAGGGAACCACAGATACGCAGTATTTT
CASNEGTTDTQYF
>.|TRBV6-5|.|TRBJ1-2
TGTGCCAGCAGTTACTCTCGGGACCACTATGGCTACACCTTC
CASSYSRDHYGYTF